This passage covers 14 T cell receptor beta chains from one sample sequenced in a study of cytomegalovirus exposure and HLA in healthy donors. The PCR had 60 Vbeta and 13 Jbeta primers. The table came from immunoSEQ multiplex PCR; TCRdb's copy has only in-frame clones and leaves some out. The data show roughly 49,000 clones, around 85% seen once. The sample was PBMCs. The receptors shown here come from a boy between 10 and 17 years old in good health and CMV-seropositive.

V is TRBV5-6 and J is TRBJ2-3, with 10 positions matching TRBD2. This CDR3 is 15 amino acids long. CDR1 SGHDT and CDR2 YYEEEE come from the germline V gene. V lost 5 bases, J lost 1 base, and 4 bases stayed unmatched. In DNA form, the CDR3 reads TGTGCCAGCAGTTTAGCGGGGGGAGGCACAGATACGCAGTATTTT. This encodes CASSLAGGGTDTQYF.

The rearrangement joins TRBV11-2 to TRBJ2-5; D is unclear. The DNA end favors TRBJ2-7, so the J call may be wrong. This CDR3 is 12 amino acids long. The germline gives CDR1 SGHAT, CDR2 FQNNGV. The chain's CDR3 is CASSFETYEQYF. The CDR3 DNA follows: TGTGCCAGCAGCTTTGAAACCTACGAGCAGTACTTC.

This chain uses TRBV5-1 with TRBJ1-1; D gene ambiguous. V shed 0 bases and J shed 0 bases, with 6 bases lying between them. The V gene's germline CDR1 is SGHRS and CDR2 YFSETQ. The CDR3 length is 14 residues. In DNA form, the CDR3 reads TGCGCCAGCAGCTTGGGCAGGTTGAACACTGAAGCTTTCTTT. Its translation is CASSLGRLNTEAFF.

The genes are TRBV6-1 and TRBJ2-7; D ambiguous. The CDR3 consists of 11 residues. Germline V gene data show CDR1 as MNHNS and CDR2 as SASEGT. V was cut by 6 bases and J by 4 bases, with 7 bases left in between. The chain's CDR3 is CASSAIYEQYF. The CDR3 nucleotides are TGTGCCAGCAGCGCTATTTACGAGCAGTACTTC.

This clone appeared a few times. This chain links TRBV7-9 with TRBJ2-6, with a tentative D call TRBD1 (7 bases). The ends were cut back, 6 bases at V and 2 bases at J, with 20 bases in the middle. This CDR3 region has 18 residues. In germline, CDR1 is SEHNR, CDR2 FQNEAQ (reference sequence). The DNA for the CDR3 is TGTGCCAGCAGTCGAGCCGACAGGGCGGGGCCTGGGGCCAACGTCCTGACTTTC. Translated: CASSRADRAGPGANVLTF.

V usage is TRBV6-5 and J usage is TRBJ2-7, with a possible D match to TRBD1 (5 bases). This CDR3 region has 14 residues. Germline CDR1 reads MNHEY; CDR2 reads SVGAGI. With 2 bases removed from V and 1 base from J, the gap between germline ends came to 9 bases. The CDR3 DNA sequence: TGTGCCAGCAGTTACATAGGGGCTTCCTACGAGCAGTACTTC. Translation gives CASSYIGASYEQYF.

This chain connects TRBV11-2 to TRBJ2-3, with 9 bases lining up with TRBD2. CDR3 size: 16 residues. Germline trimming cut 5 bases from V and 2 bases from J; bases unmatched to any gene: 8. Looked up from germline, CDR1 is SGHAT and CDR2 is FQNNGV. CDR3 sequence (DNA): TGTGCCAGCAGCGTCACTAGACTAGCGGCCACAGATACGCAGTATTTT. It encodes CASSVTRLAATDTQYF.

This sequence joins TRBV6-5 and TRBJ1-2, with a weak D call TRBD1 (5 bases). CDR3 length: 15 residues. The V and J ends lost 4 bases and 4 bases respectively, with 16 bases between them. Germline CDR1 MNHEY, CDR2 SVGAGI. CDR3 nucleotide sequence: TGTGCCAGCAGTTCCGGGACTGGCCGGGGCTATGGCTACACCTTC. Translation: CASSSGTGRGYGYTF.

The J gene is TRBJ2-1, the V gene TRBV7-9, with 8 bases lining up with TRBD1. The CDR3 length is 12 residues. Per the germline V gene, CDR1 is SEHNR and CDR2 is FQNEAQ (reference sequence). V was clipped by 5 bases and J by 13 bases; unmatched bases: 7. The CDR3: CASSRLDREQFF. The CDR3, as DNA: TGTGCCAGCAGCCGCCTGGACAGGGAACAGTTCTTC.

The CDR3 here is CASSGGTGGYEQYF. The CDR3 coding sequence is TGTGCCAGCAGCGGGGGGACAGGGGGCTACGAGCAGTACTTC. The chain links TRBV9 to TRBJ2-5; 11 nucleotides align to TRBD1. The assigned J gene may be wrong: the sequence end matches TRBJ2-7 better. The germline CDR1 and CDR2 sequences are SGDLS and YYNGEE. The CDR3 runs to 14 residues.

The J gene is TRBJ2-2, the V gene TRBV10-1; 9 nucleotides match TRBD1. Trimming took 5 bases from V and 6 from J; bases not matched to a gene: 4. The CDR3 extends over 14 amino acids. Germline CDR1 WNHNN, CDR2 SYGVQD (reference sequence). The CDR3 DNA reads as TGCGCCAGCAGTTGGGACAGGGAAGCCGGGGAGCTGTTTTTT. Its protein product is CASSWDREAGELFF.

The V call is TRBV5-1, the J call TRBJ1-5; D remains unclear. From germline, CDR1 is SGHRS and CDR2 YFSETQ. This CDR3 contains 14 residues. Trimming removed 1 base at V and 4 bases at J, with 9 bases between. CDR3 in DNA: TGCGCCAGCAGCTTGTACCCGGTTAATCAGCCCCAGCATTTT. Translated: CASSLYPVNQPQHF.

The CDR3 loop reads CASSPSARAQGAPPLHF. In DNA, the CDR3 is TGTGCCAGCTCACCATCGGCGCGTGCACAGGGGGCCCCACCCCTCCACTTT. The chain couples TRBV18 to TRBJ1-6; 9 bases are a match to TRBD1. Germline V CDR1 and CDR2: KGHSH, LQKENI. The CDR3 runs to 17 residues. The junction had 13 bases not matched to a gene; V was cut back by 2 bases and J by 11 bases.

J is TRBJ2-1 and V is TRBV2, with 7 bases that match TRBD1. V gave up 5 bases and J gave up 7 bases; unmatched junction bases: 8. The length of the CDR3 is 14 residues. Germline CDR1 reads SNHLY; CDR2 reads FYNNEI. CDR3 sequence (DNA): TGTGCCAGCAGTCGCCGGGACAGTCAGAATGAGCAGTTCTTC. Its protein product is CASSRRDSQNEQFF.